The rows below give T cell receptor beta chains drawn from one sample of a study of blood T cell repertoires in COVID-19. TCRdb's copy holds only in-frame clones and misses some; the assay was immunoSEQ multiplex PCR. The sample contains some 150,000 clones, 65% to 90% of which appear only once. The sequenced material came from peripheral blood. The receptors here all came from a woman aged 45-60 years with acute or convalescent COVID-19. Each CDR3 is given with its conserved first and last residue. A D gene is named only where the DNA matches it firmly. Not all rows give a size; the values are once, few, many and, for expanded clones, a class.

j_gene: TRBJ1-5; abundance: -; d_gene: -; v_gene: TRBV19; CDR3aa: CASSPSNQPQHF; CDR3nt: TGTGCCAGTAGTCCCTCCAATCAGCCCCAGCATTTT
j_gene: TRBJ1-4; abundance: -; d_gene: TRBD1; v_gene: TRBV18; CDR3aa: CASSPPGQLNEKLFF; CDR3nt: TGTGCCAGCTCACCACCGGGACAGCTTAATGAAAAACTGTTTTTT
j_gene: TRBJ1-1; abundance: -; d_gene: -; v_gene: TRBV28; CDR3aa: CASSLGYKNTEAFF; CDR3nt: TGTGCCAGCAGTTTAGGTTACAAGAACACTGAAGCTTTCTTT
j_gene: TRBJ1-2; abundance: -; d_gene: TRBD1; v_gene: TRBV6-5; CDR3aa: CASSYRGGGYTF; CDR3nt: TGTGCCAGCAGCTACAGGGGCGGAGGCTACACCTTC
j_gene: TRBJ2-1; abundance: -; d_gene: -; v_gene: TRBV7-8; CDR3aa: CASSLGGKQFF; CDR3nt: TGTGCCAGCAGCCTCGGGGGTAAGCAGTTCTTC
j_gene: TRBJ2-1; abundance: -; d_gene: TRBD2; v_gene: TRBV10-3; CDR3aa: CAISGLAGGFNEQFF; CDR3nt: TGTGCCATCAGCGGTCTAGCGGGGGGGTTCAATGAGCAGTTCTTC
j_gene: TRBJ2-7; abundance: few; d_gene: TRBD1; v_gene: TRBV7-9; CDR3aa: CASSHRDRALYEQYF; CDR3nt: TGTGCCAGCAGCCACCGGGACAGGGCCCTCTACGAGCAGTACTTC
j_gene: TRBJ1-2; abundance: -; d_gene: TRBD1; v_gene: TRBV5-1; CDR3aa: CASSLVGTAYGYTF; CDR3nt: TGCGCCAGCAGCTTGGTCGGGACAGCCTATGGCTACACCTTC
j_gene: TRBJ1-2; abundance: -; d_gene: -; v_gene: TRBV9; CDR3aa: CASSVEGRKDPTF; CDR3nt: TGTGCCAGCAGCGTCGAAGGCAGGAAGGATCCCACCTTC
j_gene: TRBJ2-7; abundance: -; d_gene: -; v_gene: TRBV3-1/TRBV3-2; CDR3aa: CASSPIRQAPSYEQYF; CDR3nt: TGTGCCAGCAGCCCCATCCGACAGGCCCCATCCTACGAGCAGTACTTC
j_gene: TRBJ2-1; abundance: -; d_gene: TRBD2; v_gene: TRBV11-2; CDR3aa: CASSLDPRGGREQFF; CDR3nt: TGTGCCAGCAGCTTAGACCCCCGGGGAGGGCGTGAGCAGTTCTTC
j_gene: TRBJ1-4; abundance: once; d_gene: -; v_gene: TRBV28; CDR3aa: CASIGQGVTNEKLFF; CDR3nt: TGTGCCAGCATAGGACAAGGGGTAACTAATGAAAAACTGTTTTTT
j_gene: TRBJ1-6; abundance: -; d_gene: -; v_gene: TRBV19; CDR3aa: CASNAGYNSPLHF; CDR3nt: TGTGCCAGTAATGCAGGATATAATTCACCCCTCCACTTT
j_gene: TRBJ1-2; abundance: -; d_gene: TRBD1; v_gene: TRBV4-3; CDR3aa: CASSIQAGQGPGYTF; CDR3nt: TGCGCCAGCAGCATACAGGCGGGACAGGGGCCTGGCTACACCTTC
j_gene: TRBJ1-1; abundance: -; d_gene: -; v_gene: TRBV6-5; CDR3aa: CASITGIYMNTEAFF; CDR3nt: TGTGCCAGCATCACAGGGATTTATATGAACACTGAAGCTTTCTTT
j_gene: TRBJ1-6; abundance: -; d_gene: TRBD1; v_gene: TRBV18; CDR3aa: CASSPRDSPNSPLHF; CDR3nt: TGTGCCAGCTCACCAAGGGACAGCCCTAATTCACCCCTCCACTTT
j_gene: TRBJ2-7; abundance: -; d_gene: TRBD1; v_gene: TRBV25-1; CDR3aa: CASRPTGSTYEQYF; CDR3nt: TGTGCCAGCAGGCCGACAGGGTCTACCTACGAGCAGTACTTC
j_gene: TRBJ1-5; abundance: -; d_gene: TRBD1; v_gene: TRBV6-2/TRBV6-3; CDR3aa: CASSYRRGQVHF; CDR3nt: TGTGCCAGCAGTTACAGGAGGGGGCAAGTGCATTTT
j_gene: TRBJ1-2; abundance: once; d_gene: TRBD1; v_gene: TRBV3-1/TRBV3-2; CDR3aa: CASSPGQGYGYTF; CDR3nt: TGTGCCAGCAGCCCGGGACAGGGCTATGGCTACACCTTC
j_gene: TRBJ2-1; abundance: -; d_gene: -; v_gene: TRBV20-1; CDR3aa: CSVRSGNEQFF; CDR3nt: TGCAGCGTTCGTTCGGGTAATGAGCAGTTCTTC
j_gene: TRBJ1-4; abundance: once; d_gene: TRBD1; v_gene: TRBV18; CDR3aa: CASSPPGQGAGEKLFF; CDR3nt: TGTGCCAGCTCACCACCGGGGCAGGGGGCTGGCGAAAAACTGTTTTTT
j_gene: TRBJ1-5; abundance: -; d_gene: -; v_gene: TRBV5-3; CDR3aa: CARSPNRVWNQPQHF; CDR3nt: TGTGCCAGAAGCCCCAACAGGGTTTGGAATCAGCCCCAGCATTTT
j_gene: TRBJ1-6; abundance: -; d_gene: -; v_gene: TRBV6-5; CDR3aa: CASSRDRLNSPLHF; CDR3nt: TGTGCCAGCTCTCGAGACAGGCTGAATTCACCCCTCCACTTT
j_gene: TRBJ1-5; abundance: -; d_gene: TRBD1; v_gene: TRBV7-2; CDR3aa: CASSPGQVIQPQHF; CDR3nt: TGTGCCAGCAGCCCTGGACAGGTTATTCAGCCCCAGCATTTT
j_gene: TRBJ2-1; abundance: -; d_gene: TRBD1; v_gene: TRBV10-2; CDR3aa: CASRGTGNYNEQFF; CDR3nt: TGCGCCAGCAGAGGGACAGGGAACTACAATGAGCAGTTCTTC
j_gene: TRBJ1-5; abundance: -; d_gene: -; v_gene: TRBV10-3; CDR3aa: CAISDGQSNQPQHF; CDR3nt: TGTGCCATCAGTGATGGACAGAGCAATCAGCCCCAGCATTTT
j_gene: TRBJ1-5; abundance: -; d_gene: -; v_gene: TRBV18; CDR3aa: CASSESGGGQPQHF; CDR3nt: TGTGCCAGCTCAGAGTCGGGTGGGGGCCAGCCCCAGCATTTT
j_gene: TRBJ1-3; abundance: -; d_gene: TRBD1; v_gene: TRBV5-1; CDR3aa: CASSPTTGAGNTIYF; CDR3nt: TGCGCCAGCAGCCCTACTACAGGGGCTGGAAACACCATATATTTT
j_gene: TRBJ2-1; abundance: -; d_gene: TRBD2; v_gene: TRBV11-3; CDR3aa: CASSLELAGVHEQFF; CDR3nt: TGTGCCAGCAGCTTAGAACTAGCGGGAGTCCATGAGCAGTTCTTC
j_gene: TRBJ1-2; abundance: -; d_gene: -; v_gene: TRBV11-3; CDR3aa: CASSSGGYTF; CDR3nt: TGTGCCAGCAGTAGCGGCGGCTACACCTTC
j_gene: TRBJ1-1; abundance: -; d_gene: -; v_gene: TRBV14; CDR3aa: CASRAGGRGTEAFF; CDR3nt: TGTGCCAGCCGCGCGGGGGGGCGTGGCACTGAAGCTTTCTTT
j_gene: TRBJ2-1; abundance: -; d_gene: -; v_gene: TRBV11-2; CDR3aa: CASSFTGNEQFF; CDR3nt: TGTGCCAGCAGTTTCACAGGGAATGAGCAGTTCTTC
j_gene: TRBJ2-5; abundance: -; d_gene: -; v_gene: TRBV19; CDR3aa: CASSDSGLETQYF; CDR3nt: TGTGCCAGTAGTGACAGTGGGTTGGAGACCCAGTACTTC
j_gene: TRBJ2-5; abundance: -; d_gene: -; v_gene: TRBV5-1; CDR3aa: CASSLARETQYF; CDR3nt: TGCGCCAGCAGCTTGGCCCGAGAGACCCAGTACTTC
j_gene: TRBJ1-5; abundance: few; d_gene: -; v_gene: TRBV9; CDR3aa: CASSVDNGGGNQPQHF; CDR3nt: TGTGCCAGCAGCGTTGACAACGGGGGGGGCAATCAGCCCCAGCATTTT
j_gene: TRBJ2-2; abundance: -; d_gene: TRBD1; v_gene: TRBV19; CDR3aa: CASLDRARDTGELFF; CDR3nt: TGTGCCAGTCTTGACAGGGCCCGGGACACCGGGGAGCTGTTTTTT
j_gene: TRBJ1-2; abundance: -; d_gene: -; v_gene: TRBV27; CDR3aa: CASSFSKQGGGYGYTF; CDR3nt: TGTGCCAGCAGTTTTTCGAAACAGGGCGGGGGCTATGGCTACACCTTC
j_gene: TRBJ2-7; abundance: -; d_gene: -; v_gene: TRBV2; CDR3aa: CASSALRGPYEQYF; CDR3nt: TGTGCCAGCAGTGCCCTCAGGGGACCCTACGAGCAGTACTTC
j_gene: TRBJ2-7; abundance: -; d_gene: -; v_gene: TRBV14; CDR3aa: CASSLRVYEQYF; CDR3nt: TGTGCCAGCAGCCTCAGGGTTTACGAGCAGTACTTC
j_gene: TRBJ2-1; abundance: -; d_gene: TRBD2; v_gene: TRBV7-8; CDR3aa: CASATGLPPNEQFF; CDR3nt: TGTGCCAGCGCTACGGGACTACCCCCCAATGAGCAGTTCTTC
j_gene: TRBJ2-5; abundance: -; d_gene: -; v_gene: TRBV5-4; CDR3aa: CASSIGSGGPQETQYF; CDR3nt: TGTGCCAGCAGCATTGGGTCCGGAGGGCCCCAAGAGACCCAGTACTTC
j_gene: TRBJ2-4; abundance: -; d_gene: -; v_gene: TRBV5-4; CDR3aa: CASSLFGQVLQYF; CDR3nt: TGTGCCAGCAGCTTGTTCGGTCAAGTCCTTCAGTACTTC